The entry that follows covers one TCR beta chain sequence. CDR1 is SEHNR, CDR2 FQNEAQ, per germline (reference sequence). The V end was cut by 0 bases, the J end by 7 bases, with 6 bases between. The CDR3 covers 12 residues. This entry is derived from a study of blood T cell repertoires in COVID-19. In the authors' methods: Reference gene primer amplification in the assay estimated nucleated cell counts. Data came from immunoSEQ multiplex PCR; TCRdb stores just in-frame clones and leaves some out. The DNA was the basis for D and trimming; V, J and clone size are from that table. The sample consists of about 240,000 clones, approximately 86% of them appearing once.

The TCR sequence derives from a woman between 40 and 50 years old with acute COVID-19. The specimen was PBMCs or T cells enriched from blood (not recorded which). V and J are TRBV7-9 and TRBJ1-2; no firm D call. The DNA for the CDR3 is TGTGCCAGCAGCTTAGCGCCCGGTGGCTACACCTTC. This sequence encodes CASSLAPGGYTF.